This TCR beta chain was retrieved from a study of T-cell reconstitution after alpha-beta-depleted transplantation in children. The library targeted TCRbeta and was prepared with unique molecular identifiers. TCRdb re-called the PCR reads with MiXCR, one entry per CDR3 protein. This sample yields about 830,000 distinct CDR3 sequences, of which about 16% are seen a single time; roughly 4.8% belongs to the top ten. Germline V gives CDR1 SGHNT, CDR2 YENEEA. Deletions cut 0 bases from V and 5 bases from J, with 9 bases between. The CDR3 is 14 amino acids. This clonotype was seen a few times. The source is a male patient between 10 and 17 years old who had a stem cell transplant for acute lymphoblastic leukemia, so the T cells may come from the graft donor. V is TRBV11-3 and J is TRBJ2-3; D call uncertain. The sequencing here drew on PBMCs, mostly from graft donor cells, taken 360 days after TCRalphabeta/CD19-depleted stem cell transplant. The CDR3 DNA reads TGTGCCAGCAGCTTAGAGTTCCCGGAAGATACGCAGTATTTT. Residues: CASSLEFPEDTQYF.